The 30 T cell receptor beta chains reported below all come from one sample, sequenced in a study of T cell responses to AZD1222 COVID-19 vaccine. Repertoires were generated with immunoSEQ multiplex PCR, while TCRdb's copy carries only in-frame clones and drops some. The table includes about 200,000 clones, 88% detected once. The source material was peripheral blood, sampled on day 0 of AZD1222 vaccination. The receptors were sampled from an adult in good health.

This sequence joins TRBV28 and TRBJ1-4; D ambiguous. The CDR3 contains 15 residues. With 4 bases removed from V and 7 bases from J, the gap between germline ends came to 16 bases. Germline V lookup: CDR1 MDHEN, CDR2 SYDVKM. The DNA for the CDR3 is TGTGCCAGCAGTTCGGGAGCGAATTGGGTTGAAAAACTGTTTTTT. Translated: CASSSGANWVEKLFF.

Here the CDR3 DNA reads TGTGCCAGCAGCCGAACAACCCTGGCCGGCGTGAGTAATTCACCCCTCCACTTT. This codes for CASSRTTLAGVSNSPLHF. This chain uses TRBV3-1 (or the pseudogene TRBV3-2) with TRBJ1-6; D not certain. CDR1 is LGHDT and CDR2 is YNNKEL in the germline V gene (reference sequence). The CDR3 contains 18 residues. The ends were cut back, 4 bases at V and 6 bases at J, with 22 bases in the middle.

This rearrangement joins TRBV2 to TRBJ1-2; D is perhaps TRBD1 (5 bases). This CDR3 comprises 13 residues. Germline V gene lookup returns CDR1 SNHLY and CDR2 FYNNEI. With 7 bases removed from V and 1 base from J, the gap between germline ends came to 10 bases. The CDR3 nucleotides are TGTGCCAGCACCCGGGACTTTAACTATGGCTACACCTTC. Translated, it gives CASTRDFNYGYTF. Full variable domain (outside the CDR3, taken from reference TRBV2 and TRBJ1-2): EPEVTQTPSHQVTQMGQEVILRCVPISNHLYFYWYRQILGQKVEFLVSFYNNEISEKSEIFDDQFSVERPDGSNFTLKIRSTKLEDSAMYFCASTRDFNYGYTFGSGTRLTVV.

This sequence joins TRBV2 and TRBJ2-1, with D maybe TRBD2 (5 bases). The CDR3 has 15 amino acids. Germline assignment: CDR1 SNHLY and CDR2 FYNNEI. Trimming removed 0 bases from V and 11 bases from J, with 17 bases in between. The CDR3 region is CASSEAWGRATKQFF. In DNA form, the CDR3 reads TGTGCCAGCAGTGAAGCTTGGGGTAGGGCGACTAAGCAGTTCTTC.

Many counts were recorded for this clone. The V gene is TRBV27, the J gene TRBJ2-3, with a weak D call TRBD2 (5 bases). There are 15 residues in the CDR3. Trimming shortened V by 2 bases and J by 1 base, and 10 bases separated the two germline ends. CDR1 MNHEY and CDR2 SMNVEV come from the germline V gene (reference sequence). The CDR3 sequence is CASSLDSEGTDTQYF. Written as DNA, the CDR3 is TGTGCCAGCAGTTTAGATAGCGAGGGCACAGATACGCAGTATTTT.

The gene calls are TRBV27 and TRBJ2-3; maybe TRBD1 (5 bases). The germline V and J ends were trimmed by 3 bases and 1 base, with 11 bases remaining between them. The CDR3 loop spans 15 amino acids. Germline V gives CDR1 MNHEY, CDR2 SMNVEV (reference sequence). The CDR3 DNA follows: TGTGCCAGCAGTTTTTTAGGGGTGGGCACAGATACGCAGTATTTT. Translated, it gives CASSFLGVGTDTQYF.

The table lists this clone with a count of one. The chain combines TRBV4-2 with TRBJ2-2; 8 nucleotides align to TRBD2. This CDR3 is 18 amino acids long. Germline V lookup: CDR1 LGHNA, CDR2 YNFKEQ. Unmatched junction bases numbered 13, after V lost 0 bases and J lost 7 bases. The CDR3 reads CASSQDLAGGAPRGELFF. The CDR3 bases are TGTGCCAGCAGCCAAGATCTTGCCGGGGGGGCCCCTCGCGGGGAGCTGTTTTTT.

CDR3 sequence: CASRFDNEKLFF. DNA for the CDR3: TGTGCCAGCAGGTTTGATAATGAAAAACTGTTTTTT. The rearrangement uses TRBV2 and TRBJ1-4; no reliable D call. The CDR3 covers 12 residues. CDR1 is SNHLY and CDR2 is FYNNEI in the germline V gene. The V end lost 6 bases, the J end lost 4 bases, and 6 bases lay between the germline ends.

This rearrangement joins TRBV20-1 to TRBJ2-3; no clear D. This CDR3 comprises 11 residues. V was shortened by 7 bases and J by 4 bases, with 9 bases between the two germline ends. Germline V gives CDR1 DFQATT, CDR2 SNEGSKA (reference sequence). CDR3 coding DNA: TGCAGTGGCGAGCCCGCAGATACGCAGTATTTT. It translates to CSGEPADTQYF.

The chain has TRBV19 and TRBJ1-5; D call uncertain. CDR1 is LNHDA, CDR2 SQIVND, per germline (reference sequence). V was shortened by 6 bases and J by 4 bases, with 13 bases between the two germline ends. The CDR3 is made up of 14 amino acids. The CDR3 DNA follows: TGTGCCAGTAGGCTTAAGGACCGGAATCAGCCCCAGCATTTT. It translates to CASRLKDRNQPQHF.

The CDR3 sequence is CATQRTSSGNEQFF. CDR3 bases: TGTGCCACCCAAAGGACTAGCAGCGGCAATGAGCAGTTCTTC. The rearrangement joins TRBV2 to TRBJ2-1; the match to TRBD2 covers 8 bases. Trimming at V came to 10 bases and at J to 6 bases, leaving 11 bases not matched to a gene. This CDR3 region has 14 residues. CDR1 is SNHLY, CDR2 FYNNEI, per germline.

The chain is built from TRBV7-3 and TRBJ1-2, with 8 bases matching TRBD1. Per germline, CDR1 SGHTA and CDR2 FQGTGA. This CDR3 is built from 13 residues. With V trimmed by 3 bases and J by 7 bases, 4 bases remained unmatched. The CDR3 DNA follows: TGTGCCAGCAGCTTGACAGGGGCCGGTGGCTACACCTTC. This encodes CASSLTGAGGYTF.

The genes are TRBV7-7 and TRBJ2-3; D remains unclear. V was clipped by 0 bases and J by 3 bases, with 16 bases between them. This CDR3 region has 17 residues. Germline loops: CDR1 SSHAT, CDR2 FNYEAQ (reference sequence). The CDR3: CASSLAPITQATDTQYF. CDR3 DNA: TGTGCCAGCAGCTTAGCGCCCATTACCCAGGCGACAGATACGCAGTATTTT.

The V gene is TRBV5-1, the J gene TRBJ2-7; 7 nucleotides match TRBD1. CDR1 is SGHRS and CDR2 is YFSETQ in the germline V gene. The CDR3 spans 14 residues. V gave up 4 bases and J gave up 5 bases; unmatched junction bases: 9. CDR3 in DNA: TGCGCCAGCAGCGAACAGGGGATTTTGGACGAGCAGTACTTC. It specifies CASSEQGILDEQYF. Supplemented by reference TRBV5-1 and TRBJ2-7, the full variable domain reads KAGVTQTPRYLIKTRGQQVTLSCSPISGHRSVSWYQQTPGQGLQFLFEYFSETQRNKGNFPGRFSGRQFSNSRSEMNVSTLELGDSALYLCASSEQGILDEQYFGPGTRLTVT.

The V gene is TRBV28, the J gene TRBJ1-6; 8 bases align to TRBD1. Germline-derived CDR1 and CDR2 are MDHEN and SYDVKM. The CDR3 has 14 amino acids. Trimming removed 6 bases from V and 10 bases from J; junction bases left unmatched: 8. CDR3 residues: CASRESGGESPLHF. DNA for the CDR3: TGTGCCAGCAGGGAGTCAGGGGGCGAATCACCCCTCCACTTT.

The rearrangement joins TRBV29-1 to TRBJ1-1, with 7 nucleotides matching TRBD1. The germline V gene encodes CDR1 SQVTM and CDR2 ANQGSEA. The CDR3 sequence is 13 residues long. The V gene end was trimmed by 8 bases and the J gene end by 3 bases; junction bases not matched to a gene: 9. The CDR3 loop is CSFQTQGDTEAFF. CDR3 DNA sequence: TGCAGCTTCCAAACCCAGGGGGACACTGAAGCTTTCTTT.

V is TRBV10-3 and J is TRBJ2-7; weak D call: TRBD2 (6 bases). This CDR3 has 13 residues. Trimming removed 6 bases from V and 3 bases from J, with 12 bases in between. Germline V gene data show CDR1 as ENHRY and CDR2 as SYGVKD. The CDR3 sequence: CAISRGNLYEQYF. The CDR3 DNA sequence: TGTGCCATCAGCCGGGGGAACCTCTACGAGCAGTACTTC.

The V and J genes are TRBV5-1 and TRBJ1-1, with 7 bases matching TRBD1. Germline CDR1 and CDR2: SGHRS and YFSETQ. This CDR3 spans 19 amino acids. The V and J ends lost 6 bases and 0 bases, in that order; junction bases with no gene match: 20. CDR3 sequence (DNA): TGCGCCAGCACTCCCGGATCCCCAACGTTGAGGGGGCTGAACACTGAAGCTTTCTTT. Encoded protein: CASTPGSPTLRGLNTEAFF.

This chain joins TRBV30 and TRBJ2-2, with D perhaps matching TRBD1 or TRBD2 (5 bases each). Germline CDR1 and CDR2: GTSNPN and SVGIG (reference sequence). There are 14 residues in the CDR3. Between the trimmed V and J ends, which lost 0 bases and 6 bases, there was a span of 11 bases. The CDR3 here is CAWSVMTGPGELFF. The CDR3 DNA is TGTGCCTGGAGTGTAATGACGGGGCCCGGGGAGCTGTTTTTT.

V is TRBV10-3 and J is TRBJ1-1; D not certain. The CDR3 covers 13 residues. The germline V and J ends were trimmed by 2 bases and 8 bases, with 12 bases remaining between them. CDR1 and CDR2 from the germline V gene are ENHRY and SYGVKD. CDR3 in DNA: TGTGCCATCAGTGAGACCCTTACCCCCGAAGCTTTCTTT. This sequence encodes CAISETLTPEAFF.

This clone was counted once. The rearrangement joins TRBV24-1 to TRBJ2-7; D perhaps matches TRBD2 (7 bases). This CDR3 is 13 amino acids long. The V gene lost 6 bases and the J gene lost 6 bases, with 14 bases spanning the gap. From germline, CDR1 is KGHDR and CDR2 SFDVKD. The CDR3 here is CATSRPGGGEQYF. In DNA, the CDR3 is TGTGCCACCAGTCGCCCGGGGGGCGGCGAGCAGTACTTC.

V gene TRBV7-8 combines with J gene TRBJ1-2; TRBD1 agrees at 7 bases. The CDR3 is made up of 15 amino acids. Germline V CDR1 and CDR2: SGHVS, FQNEAQ. Trimming removed 1 base from V and 4 bases from J; junction bases left unmatched: 6. CDR3 bases: TGTGCCAGCAGCTTAGTCCCAGGGGGGAGCTATGGCTACACCTTC. Its protein product is CASSLVPGGSYGYTF.

On this clone itself: This specimen includes other DNA sequences encoding the same CDR3. The chain has TRBV29-1 and TRBJ1-1; a possible D gene is TRBD1 (5 bases). V was shortened by 4 bases and J by 1 base, with 7 bases between the two germline ends. The CDR3 spans 12 residues. Germline V CDR1 and CDR2: SQVTM, ANQGSEA. The CDR3 protein is CSVGRENTEAFF. As DNA, the CDR3 is TGCAGCGTTGGCAGGGAGAACACTGAAGCTTTCTTT. The complete variable domain, with remaining parts taken from reference TRBV29-1 and TRBJ1-1, reads SAVISQKPSRDICQRGTSLTIQCQVDSQVTMMFWYRQQPGQSLTLIATANQGSEATYESGFVIDKFPISRPNLTFSTLTVSNMSPEDSSIYLCSVGRENTEAFFGQGTRLTVV.

The chain joins TRBV4-1 to TRBJ2-2; tentatively, D is TRBD2 (6 bases). Looked up from germline, CDR1 is MGHRA and CDR2 is YSYEKL. V was clipped by 3 bases and J by 6 bases, with 20 bases between them. This CDR3 is 17 amino acids long. CDR3 coding DNA: TGCGCCAGCAGCCAGCCCGTGCGGGGAGCGAGGGCCGGGGAGCTGTTTTTT. Translated, it gives CASSQPVRGARAGELFF.

The V gene is TRBV27, the J gene TRBJ2-4; D may be TRBD1 (5 bases). V lost 8 bases to trimming and J lost 8 bases, with 22 bases between them. The length of the CDR3 is 15 residues. Looked up from germline, CDR1 is MNHEY and CDR2 is SMNVEV (reference sequence). The DNA of the CDR3 is TGTGCCAGCTCCCCTCGGCAGGGATTGGTGGACATTCAGTACTTC. This gives the protein CASSPRQGLVDIQYF.

The rearrangement uses TRBV7-3 and TRBJ2-3; 9 bases agree with TRBD2. The V and J ends lost 6 bases and 1 base, in that order; junction bases with no gene match: 8. Germline V gene sequence: CDR1 SGHTA, CDR2 FQGTGA. The CDR3 contains 16 residues. The DNA of the CDR3 is TGTGCCAGCAGTCGAAACATAGCGGGGGGCACAGATACGCAGTATTTT. Translating it yields CASSRNIAGGTDTQYF.

The chain recombines TRBV5-5 with TRBJ2-2, with 8 bases aligning to TRBD2. Germline V gene data show CDR1 as SGHKS and CDR2 as YYEKEE (reference sequence). This CDR3 is 16 amino acids long. Germline trimming cut 4 bases from V and 4 bases from J; bases unmatched to any gene: 9. CDR3 in amino acids: CASSLSGGSATGELFF. The DNA for the CDR3 is TGTGCCAGCAGCCTCTCGGGGGGGTCCGCCACCGGGGAGCTGTTTTTT.

This clone has a single count. This chain uses TRBV3-1 (or the pseudogene TRBV3-2) with TRBJ2-3, with TRBD2 identical over 12 bases. Germline CDR1 is LGHDT and CDR2 is YNNKEL (reference sequence). The CDR3 runs 20 residues. V shed 0 bases, J shed 2 bases, and the junction held 12 bases outside the gene matches. The CDR3 nucleotides are TGTGCCAGCAGCCAAGAAAGACCCTCGAGACTAGCGGGGGACACAGATACGCAGTATTTT. It codes for CASSQERPSRLAGDTDTQYF.

This clone was picked up one time. The V and J genes are TRBV6-2 or TRBV6-3 and TRBJ2-7; D gene ambiguous. The CDR3 consists of 11 residues. Germline values: CDR1 MNHEY, CDR2 SVGEGT. With 6 bases removed from V and 3 bases from J, the gap between germline ends came to 6 bases. CDR3 loop: CASSQSYEQYF. The CDR3, as DNA: TGTGCCAGCAGCCAGAGCTACGAGCAGTACTTC.

The chain carries TRBV2 and TRBJ1-1; D remains ambiguous. Trimming left V 7 bases short and J 1 base short, with 10 bases between. The germline gives CDR1 SNHLY, CDR2 FYNNEI. The CDR3 contains 13 residues. The CDR3: CASTPPENTEAFF. The CDR3 coding sequence is TGTGCCAGCACGCCCCCGGAGAACACTGAAGCTTTCTTT.